These 19 T cell receptor beta chains came from one sample sequenced in a study of T cells in Graves' hyperthyroidism and ophthalmopathy. There were TCR beta CDR3 regions amplified from RNA transcripts. The TCR CDR3 first-round RT-PCR relied on the HTBI primer set. A single record per CDR3 protein comes from TCRdb applying MiXCR to the multiplex PCR reads. The sample lists 450,000 to 650,000 distinct CDR3 sequences; under 25% were seen once. The source material was blood. All receptors come from a man younger than 30 with Graves' hyperthyroidism.

The rearrangement uses TRBV3-1 and TRBJ1-2; D remains unclear. Germline-derived CDR1 and CDR2 are LGHDT and YNNKEL (reference sequence). This CDR3 contains 12 residues. V was pared by 1 base and J by 7 bases, with 7 bases between. The CDR3 reads CASSQGEAGYTF. CDR3 in DNA: TGTGCCAGCAGCCAAGGGGAGGCTGGCTACACCTTC.

Many counts were recorded for this clonotype. The chain has TRBV12-3 or TRBV12-4 and TRBJ1-1; the D gene is possibly TRBD1 (6 bases). V lost 6 bases, J lost 4 bases, and 12 bases lay in between. The CDR3 consists of 13 residues. Here the CDR3 DNA reads TGTGCCAGCAGCAACAGGGAGGGCACTGAAGCTTTCTTT. Its translation: CASSNREGTEAFF.

Many counts were recorded for this clonotype. This chain joins TRBV6-1 and TRBJ1-2; D not resolved. Germline values: CDR1 MNHNS, CDR2 SASEGT. This CDR3 comprises 13 residues. The V end lost 6 bases, the J end lost 6 bases, and 14 bases lay between the germline ends. For the CDR3, the DNA is TGTGCCAGCAGCCTGCTTGAGGGAAATGGCTACACCTTC. This translates into CASSLLEGNGYTF.

The gene calls are TRBV7-9 and TRBJ2-5, with a weak D call TRBD1 (5 bases). Trimming removed 5 bases from V and 6 bases from J, with 19 bases in between. The CDR3 is made up of 15 amino acids. Germline CDR1 is SEHNR and CDR2 is FQNEAQ (reference sequence). CDR3 DNA: TGTGCCAGCAGCGCCATTTCAGGGAATGGGAAGACCCAGTACTTC. It translates to CASSAISGNGKTQYF.

This clonotype was recorded a few times. A much larger clone lies a single base off, so this may be a read error. The V call is TRBV12-3 or TRBV12-4, the J call TRBJ2-7; D is possibly TRBD1 or TRBD2 (5 bases each). The CDR3 extends over 13 amino acids. The V and J ends lost 4 bases and 2 bases respectively, with 9 bases between them. The CDR3, as DNA: TGTGCCAGCAGTTCCCGGGACCCCTACGAGCAGTACTTC. Translation: CASSSRDPYEQYF.

This chain links TRBV12-3 or TRBV12-4 with TRBJ2-7; the match to TRBD1 covers 12 bases. J gave up 7 bases and V 6 bases, and 10 bases lay outside the gene matches. This CDR3 contains 15 residues. The CDR3 bases are TGTGCCAGCAGCCGACCGGGACAGGGGGCTGGGGAGCAGTACTTC. It is translated as CASSRPGQGAGEQYF.

Ten or more counts support this clonotype. This chain joins TRBV6-1 and TRBJ2-5, with 7 bases that match TRBD1. This CDR3 region has 13 residues. Trimming removed 6 bases from V and 1 base from J; junction bases left unmatched: 2. Looked up from germline, CDR1 is MNHNS and CDR2 is SASEGT. The CDR3 region has the DNA TGTGCCAGCAGCGGGACAGCCCAAGAGACCCAGTACTTC. It specifies CASSGTAQETQYF.

This clonotype was counted between two and nine times. The J gene is TRBJ2-5, the V gene TRBV11-2, with D tentatively TRBD1 (6 bases). Trimming left V 5 bases short and J 4 bases short, with 17 bases between. The CDR3 has 15 amino acids. Germline V gives CDR1 SGHAT, CDR2 FQNNGV. The CDR3 region has the DNA TGTGCCAGCAGCCTTAACCAGGGGTTCGGAGAGACCCAGTACTTC. As protein: CASSLNQGFGETQYF.

This clonotype was observed at least ten times. V and J are TRBV20-1 and TRBJ1-1; D not certain. Trimming took 3 bases from V and 0 from J, leaving 11 bases between them. Per the germline V gene, CDR1 is DFQATT and CDR2 is SNEGSKA (reference sequence). This CDR3 contains 14 residues. The CDR3 loop is CSASSQWVNTEAFF. In DNA, the CDR3 is TGCAGTGCTAGCTCTCAGTGGGTGAACACTGAAGCTTTCTTT.

The rearrangement joins TRBV15 to TRBJ2-7; D might be TRBD2 (5 bases). Per the germline V gene, CDR1 is LNHNV and CDR2 is YYDKDF (reference sequence). CDR3 length: 14 amino acids. Deletions cut 3 bases from V and 6 bases from J, with 15 bases between. CDR3 loop: CATSRDFEHLEQYF. CDR3 coding DNA: TGTGCCACCAGCAGGGACTTTGAGCATCTCGAGCAGTACTTC.

This clonotype was counted many times. The chain carries TRBV5-1 and TRBJ1-2, with unresolved D. Germline lookup yields CDR1 SGHRS and CDR2 YFSETQ. This CDR3 is built from 13 residues. V lost 0 bases and J lost 7, with 10 bases in between. The CDR3 sequence is CASSLDGVSGYTF. In nucleotides, the CDR3 is TGCGCCAGCAGCTTGGACGGAGTCTCTGGCTACACCTTC.

This clonotype has ten or more counts. The chain links TRBV5-1 to TRBJ2-7; D might be TRBD1 or TRBD2, each matching 6 bases. The CDR3 covers 15 residues. V was clipped by 0 bases and J by 2 bases, with 12 bases between them. CDR1 and CDR2 from the germline V gene are SGHRS and YFSETQ. The chain's CDR3 is CASSLEEGGTYEQYF. The CDR3 bases are TGCGCCAGCAGCTTGGAAGAGGGGGGCACCTACGAGCAGTACTTC.

This clonotype was recorded many times. The chain is built from TRBV27 and TRBJ2-7, with 12 bases identical to TRBD2. J gave up 2 bases and V 6 bases, and 2 bases lay outside the gene matches. Germline V gene sequence: CDR1 MNHEY, CDR2 SMNVEV (reference sequence). The CDR3 is 14 residues long. CDR3 in DNA: TGTGCCAGCAGGGCTAGCGGGGGGGCCTACGAGCAGTACTTC. Amino acids: CASRASGGAYEQYF.

V and J are TRBV11-2 and TRBJ2-7; D is undetermined. V lost 5 bases and J 3 bases, leaving 8 bases between the germline ends. Looked up from germline, CDR1 is SGHAT and CDR2 is FQNNGV. The CDR3 is made up of 12 amino acids. Here the CDR3 reads CASSAWGYEQYF. CDR3 DNA sequence: TGTGCCAGCAGCGCCTGGGGCTACGAGCAGTACTTC.

The chain has TRBV6-5 and TRBJ1-2, with D tentatively TRBD1 (5 bases). The CDR3 runs to 15 residues. Trimming removed 2 bases from V and 2 bases from J, with 12 bases in between. CDR1 is MNHEY and CDR2 is SVGAGI in the germline V gene. The CDR3 loop reads CASSYRDGRNYGYTF. The CDR3, as DNA: TGTGCCAGCAGTTACCGGGACGGGAGGAACTATGGCTACACCTTC.

The rearrangement links TRBV10-1 to TRBJ2-7; D uncertain. Germline CDR1 WNHNN, CDR2 SYGVQD (reference sequence). The germline V and J ends were trimmed by 8 bases and 6 bases, with 23 bases remaining between them. The CDR3 runs to 15 residues. DNA of the CDR3: TGCGCCAGCTGCTCCCAAGGACCTCATCGACCCGAGCAGTACTTC. Translated: CASCSQGPHRPEQYF.

At least ten counts were recorded for this clonotype. The chain uses TRBV28 and TRBJ1-5; D is uncertain. The V and J ends lost 5 bases and 6 bases respectively, with 11 bases between them. This CDR3 is 13 amino acids long. CDR1 and CDR2 from the germline V gene are MDHEN and SYDVKM. CDR3 loop: CASSTPGAQPQHF. CDR3 sequence (DNA): TGTGCCAGCAGTACGCCAGGCGCTCAGCCCCAGCATTTT.

This clonotype was seen at least ten times. The chain couples TRBV6-5 to TRBJ1-2; no clear D. CDR1 is MNHEY and CDR2 is SVGAGI in the germline V gene. This CDR3 is built from 11 residues. The V end lost 6 bases, the J end lost 4 bases, and 6 bases lay between the germline ends. CDR3 nucleotides: TGTGCCAGCAGGATCAGCTATGGCTACACCTTC. This codes for CASRISYGYTF.

The gene calls are TRBV6-1 and TRBJ2-7; D possibly corresponds to TRBD1 (5 bases). Germline CDR1 reads MNHNS; CDR2 reads SASEGT. Trimming took 8 bases from V and 7 from J, leaving 21 bases between them. This CDR3 region has 14 residues. In DNA, the CDR3 is TGTGCCAGCTCAACCCGACAGACCCTAGGGGAGCAGTACTTC. Translation: CASSTRQTLGEQYF.